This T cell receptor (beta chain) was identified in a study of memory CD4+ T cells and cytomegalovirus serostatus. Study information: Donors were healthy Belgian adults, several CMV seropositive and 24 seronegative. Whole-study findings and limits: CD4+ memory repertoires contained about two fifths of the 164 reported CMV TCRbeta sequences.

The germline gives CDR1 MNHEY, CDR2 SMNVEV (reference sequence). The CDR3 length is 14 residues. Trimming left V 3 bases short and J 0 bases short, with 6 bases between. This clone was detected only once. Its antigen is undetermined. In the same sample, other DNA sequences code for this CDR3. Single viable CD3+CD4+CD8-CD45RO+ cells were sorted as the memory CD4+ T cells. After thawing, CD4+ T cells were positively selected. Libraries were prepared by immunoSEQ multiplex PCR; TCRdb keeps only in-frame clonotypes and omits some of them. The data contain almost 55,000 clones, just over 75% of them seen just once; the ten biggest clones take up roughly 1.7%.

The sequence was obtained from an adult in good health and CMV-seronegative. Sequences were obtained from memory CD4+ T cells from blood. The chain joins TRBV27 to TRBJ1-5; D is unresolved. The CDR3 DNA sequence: TGTGCCAGCAGTTTCGGGGATAGCAATCAGCCCCAGCATTTT. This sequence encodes CASSFGDSNQPQHF.